The entry that follows covers one TCR beta chain sequence. V was clipped by 4 bases and J by 0 bases; unmatched bases: 10. The CDR3 runs 18 residues. Germline CDR1 and CDR2: MGHRA and YSYEKL. The data stem from a study of shared T cell receptors in the human thymus. The method was immunoSEQ multiplex PCR; TCRdb's version includes in-frame clones alone and lacks a portion of them. The sample contains approximately 760,000 clones, roughly 85% of which appear only once. This sample was also put to use in a study of human thymus T cells. That source notes: Resections obtained during corrective heart surgery supplied the thymus tissue. Thymic repertoires from unrelated individuals overlapped highly, related research reported.

The source of this sequence is a girl less than two years old with a congenital heart defect. The source material was thymocytes. The V and J genes are TRBV4-1 and TRBJ2-4; 9 bases fit TRBD2. The CDR3 nucleotides read TGCGCCAGCAGCCCCGGACTAGCGATCCGTTTAGCCAAAAACATTCAGTACTTC. It yields the protein CASSPGLAIRLAKNIQYF.